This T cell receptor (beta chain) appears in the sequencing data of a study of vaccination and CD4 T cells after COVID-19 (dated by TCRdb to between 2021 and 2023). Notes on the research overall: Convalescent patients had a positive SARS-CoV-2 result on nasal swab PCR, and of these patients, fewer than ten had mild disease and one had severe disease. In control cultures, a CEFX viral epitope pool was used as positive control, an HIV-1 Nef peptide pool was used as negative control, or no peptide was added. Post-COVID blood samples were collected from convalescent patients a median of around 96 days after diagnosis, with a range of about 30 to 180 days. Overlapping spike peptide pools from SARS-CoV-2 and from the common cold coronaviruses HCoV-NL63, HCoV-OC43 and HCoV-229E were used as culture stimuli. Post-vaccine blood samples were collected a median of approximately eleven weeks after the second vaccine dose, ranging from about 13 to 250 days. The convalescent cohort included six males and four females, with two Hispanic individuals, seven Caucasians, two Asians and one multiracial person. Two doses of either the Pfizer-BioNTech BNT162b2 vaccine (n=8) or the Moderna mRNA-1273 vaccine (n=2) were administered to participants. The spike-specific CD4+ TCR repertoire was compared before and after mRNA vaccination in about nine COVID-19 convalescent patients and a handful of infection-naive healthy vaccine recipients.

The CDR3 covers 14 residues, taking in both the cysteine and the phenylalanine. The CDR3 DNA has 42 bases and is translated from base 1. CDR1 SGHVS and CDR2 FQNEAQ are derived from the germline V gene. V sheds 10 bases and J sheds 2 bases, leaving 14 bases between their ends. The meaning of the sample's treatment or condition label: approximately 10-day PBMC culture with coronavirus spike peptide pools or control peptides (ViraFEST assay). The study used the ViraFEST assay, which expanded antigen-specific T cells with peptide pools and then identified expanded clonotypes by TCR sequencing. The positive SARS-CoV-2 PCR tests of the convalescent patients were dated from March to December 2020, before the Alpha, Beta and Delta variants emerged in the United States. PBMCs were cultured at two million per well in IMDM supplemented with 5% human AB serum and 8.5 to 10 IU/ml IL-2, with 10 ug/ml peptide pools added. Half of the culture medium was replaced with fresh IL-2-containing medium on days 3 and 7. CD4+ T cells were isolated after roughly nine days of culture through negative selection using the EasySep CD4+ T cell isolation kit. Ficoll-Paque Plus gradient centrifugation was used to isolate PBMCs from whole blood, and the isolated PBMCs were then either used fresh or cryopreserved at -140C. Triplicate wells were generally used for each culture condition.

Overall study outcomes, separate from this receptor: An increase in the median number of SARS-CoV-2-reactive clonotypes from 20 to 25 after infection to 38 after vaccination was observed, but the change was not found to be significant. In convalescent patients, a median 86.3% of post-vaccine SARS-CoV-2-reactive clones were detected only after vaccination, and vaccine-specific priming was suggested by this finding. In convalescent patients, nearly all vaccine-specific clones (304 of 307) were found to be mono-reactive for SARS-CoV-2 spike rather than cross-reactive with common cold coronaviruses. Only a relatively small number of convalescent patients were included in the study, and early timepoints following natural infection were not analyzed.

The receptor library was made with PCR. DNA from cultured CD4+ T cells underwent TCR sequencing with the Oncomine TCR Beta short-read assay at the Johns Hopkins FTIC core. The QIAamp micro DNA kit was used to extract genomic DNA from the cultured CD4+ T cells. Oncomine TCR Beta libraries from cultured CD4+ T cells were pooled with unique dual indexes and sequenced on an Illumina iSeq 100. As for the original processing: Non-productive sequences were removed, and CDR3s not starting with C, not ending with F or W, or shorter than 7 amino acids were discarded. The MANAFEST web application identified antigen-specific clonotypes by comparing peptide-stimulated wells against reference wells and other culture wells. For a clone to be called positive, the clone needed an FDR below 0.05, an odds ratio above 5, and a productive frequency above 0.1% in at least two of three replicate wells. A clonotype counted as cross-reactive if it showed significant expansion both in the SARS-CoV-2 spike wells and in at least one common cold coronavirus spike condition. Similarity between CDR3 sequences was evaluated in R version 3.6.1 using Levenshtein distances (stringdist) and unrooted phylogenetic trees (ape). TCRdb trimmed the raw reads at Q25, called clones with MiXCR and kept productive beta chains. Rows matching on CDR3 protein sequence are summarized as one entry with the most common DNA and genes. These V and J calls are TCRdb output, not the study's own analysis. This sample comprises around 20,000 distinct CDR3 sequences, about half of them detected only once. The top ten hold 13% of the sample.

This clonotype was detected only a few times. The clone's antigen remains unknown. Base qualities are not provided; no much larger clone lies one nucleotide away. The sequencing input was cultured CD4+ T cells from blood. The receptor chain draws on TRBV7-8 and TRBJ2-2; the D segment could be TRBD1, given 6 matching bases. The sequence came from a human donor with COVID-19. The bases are TGTGCCACACGACAGGAGAGTAACACCGGGGAGCTGTTTTTT. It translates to CATRQESNTGELFF. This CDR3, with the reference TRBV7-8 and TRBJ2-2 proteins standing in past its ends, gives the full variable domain GAGVSQSPRYKVAKRGQDVALRCDPISGHVSLFWYQQALGQGPEFLTYFQNEAQLDKSGLPSDRFFAERPEGSVSTLKIQRTQQEDSAVYLCATRQESNTGELFFGEGSRLTVL.